Sequencing of this T cell receptor beta chain was carried out in a study of technical replicates of blood from a handful of donors. Trimming pared 1 base from V and 0 bases from J, leaving 5 bases between. Germline-derived CDR1 and CDR2 are SGHTA and FQGNSA. This CDR3 has 14 residues. Produced via immunoSEQ multiplex PCR; TCRdb's table is partial and in-frame only. Of some 62,000 clones detected, about 90% appear once; the ten largest clones hold about 5.2%. This sequence originates from a human donor in good health. Some clones in this sample may be carry-over from other donors' samples. Source material: PBMCs. The chain couples TRBV7-2 to TRBJ2-3; unclear D gene. CDR3 sequence: CASSLDYSTDTQYF. The CDR3 DNA reads as TGTGCCAGCAGCTTAGACTACAGCACAGATACGCAGTATTTT.